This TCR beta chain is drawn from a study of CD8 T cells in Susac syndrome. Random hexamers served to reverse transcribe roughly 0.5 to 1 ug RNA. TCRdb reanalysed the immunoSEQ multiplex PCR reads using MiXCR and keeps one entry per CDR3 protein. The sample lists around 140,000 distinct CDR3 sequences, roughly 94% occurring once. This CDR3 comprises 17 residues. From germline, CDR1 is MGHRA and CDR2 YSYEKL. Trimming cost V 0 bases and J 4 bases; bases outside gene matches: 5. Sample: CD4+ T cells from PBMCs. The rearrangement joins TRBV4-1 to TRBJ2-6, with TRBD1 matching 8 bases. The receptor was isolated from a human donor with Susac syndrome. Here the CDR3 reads CASSQDLTGVGANVLTF. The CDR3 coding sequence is TGCGCCAGCAGCCAAGACCTGACAGGGGTAGGGGCCAACGTCCTGACTTTC.